This T cell receptor beta chain originates from a study of radiation and T cells in renal cell carcinoma. Trimming at V came to 6 bases and at J to 2 bases, leaving 7 bases not matched to a gene. Germline-derived CDR1 and CDR2 are KGHSH and LQKENI. The CDR3 is made up of 18 amino acids. This table comes from immunoSEQ multiplex PCR, and its TCRdb copy is limited to in-frame clones, with some not included. This sample has under 200,000 clones, with less than 90% found just once. Time point described: blood 4 weeks post-SBRT, at nephrectomy. Treatment specified: 15 Gy SBRT to primary tumor, nephrectomy 4 weeks later.

This sequence originates from a woman in her forties or fifties with renal cell carcinoma. This sequence joins TRBV18 and TRBJ2-1; 16 bases fit TRBD2. The sample was blood, taken from a patient whose treatment included radiotherapy and nephrectomy. CDR3 residues: CASSPGLAGGRTYNEQFF. DNA for the CDR3: TGTGCCAGCTCGCCGGGACTAGCGGGGGGGAGGACCTACAATGAGCAGTTCTTC.